These 6 T cell receptor beta chains share one sample of origin, sequenced in a study of cytomegalovirus exposure and HLA in healthy donors. The PCR made use of 60 Vbeta and 13 Jbeta primers. Sequencing was performed with immunoSEQ multiplex PCR; in TCRdb, only in-frame clones are kept and a portion is missing. In all, the sample yields approximately 120,000 clones. The sample was PBMCs. All receptors come from a man between 25 and 39 years old in good health and CMV-seronegative.

The CDR3 DNA reads as TGTGCCAGCAGTAGCGGCTTTGATCCGGGATACAATGAGCAGTTCTTC. It codes for CASSSGFDPGYNEQFF. This sequence joins TRBV5-4 and TRBJ2-1, with D possibly matching TRBD2 (6 bases). V dropped 5 bases and J dropped 4 bases, with 19 bases sitting between them. This CDR3 has 16 residues. Germline CDR1 reads SGHNT; CDR2 reads YYREEE (reference sequence).

The chain joins TRBV5-1 to TRBJ2-1; the match to TRBD1 covers 7 bases. The junction had 6 bases not matched to a gene; V was cut back by 0 bases and J by 6 bases. Germline V gene data show CDR1 as SGHRS and CDR2 as YFSETQ. The CDR3 runs 15 residues. The CDR3 DNA sequence: TGCGCCAGCAGCTTGGAACAGGGGTGGATCAATGAGCAGTTCTTC. This translates into CASSLEQGWINEQFF.

The chain couples TRBV7-2 to TRBJ1-5, with D uncertain. V lost 3 bases, J lost 6 bases, and 9 bases lay in between. The CDR3 totals 13 residues. Per germline, CDR1 SGHTA and CDR2 FQGNSA. The CDR3 nucleotides read TGTGCCAGCAGCTTTTTGAGTGGTCAGCCCCAGCATTTT. Translating gives CASSFLSGQPQHF.

V is TRBV4-1 and J is TRBJ1-1; no definite D call. Trimming removed 6 bases at V and 3 bases at J, with 11 bases between. CDR1 and CDR2 (germline): MGHRA, YSYEKL. This CDR3 spans 13 amino acids. The CDR3 reads CASRGSPDTEAFF. The DNA for the CDR3 is TGCGCCAGCAGGGGCAGTCCGGACACTGAAGCTTTCTTT.

J is TRBJ2-2 and V is TRBV7-2; D is uncertain. The CDR3 is made up of 15 amino acids. Germline V gene lookup returns CDR1 SGHTA and CDR2 FQGNSA. Trimming left V 0 bases short and J 0 bases short, with 5 bases between. This chain's CDR3 is CASSLAGPNTGELFF. CDR3 DNA: TGTGCCAGCAGCTTAGCTGGCCCGAACACCGGGGAGCTGTTTTTT.

The CDR3 DNA follows: TGCGCCAGCAGCCAAGATGCACTCAATGAGCAGTTCTTC. The encoded protein is CASSQDALNEQFF. This sequence joins TRBV4-1 and TRBJ2-1; D not resolved. The CDR3 extends over 13 amino acids. Trimming removed 0 bases at V and 6 bases at J, with 6 bases between. In germline, CDR1 is MGHRA, CDR2 YSYEKL.